The sequence of this TCR beta chain was determined in a study of T-cell reconstitution after alpha-beta-depleted transplantation in children. This CDR3 has 14 amino acids. V lost 0 bases and J 4 bases, leaving 10 bases between the germline ends. Germline CDR1 and CDR2: SQVTM and ANQGSEA. Only a few counts were recorded for this clonotype. Unique molecular identifiers featured in how the TCRbeta library was prepared. One entry per CDR3 protein results from TCRdb running MiXCR on the PCR reads. The sample yields 70,000 to 95,000 distinct CDR3 sequences, 15% to 19% seen once. This TCR was sampled from a male patient between 2 and 10 years old who had a stem cell transplant for acute lymphoblastic leukemia, so the T cells may come from the graft donor. Sequenced material: PBMCs, mostly from graft donor cells, taken 180 days after TCRalphabeta/CD19-depleted stem cell transplant. The chain carries TRBV29-1 and TRBJ2-1; unclear D gene. The CDR3: CSVEDYLSYNEQFF. The CDR3 nucleotides read TGCAGCGTTGAAGACTACCTCTCTTACAATGAGCAGTTCTTC.